This T cell receptor beta chain appears in the sequencing data of a study of blood T cell repertoires in COVID-19. As for the study in general: Italy, Spain and the United States were the sources of the convalescent and acute COVID-19 samples. The cDNA or gDNA used as material had been derived from T cells, B-cell-depleted T cells, or PBMCs.

Germline V gives CDR1 GTSNPN, CDR2 SVGIG (reference sequence). The germline V and J ends were trimmed by 4 bases and 11 bases, with 12 bases remaining between them. This CDR3 spans 12 amino acids. Sequencing used immunoSEQ multiplex PCR; TCRdb keeps in-frame clones, though not all of them. The profile covers about 160,000 clones, with under 85% appearing a single time and 2.8% taken by the ten largest. The origin of this receptor is a man in his 70s with acute or convalescent COVID-19. The chain recombines TRBV30 with TRBJ1-6; tentative D call: TRBD1 (6 bases). Sequenced: peripheral blood. CDR3 coding DNA: TGTGCCTGGACGGACAGTTCGGCACCCCTCCACTTT. Its translation is CAWTDSSAPLHF. The full variable domain, its missing parts supplied by reference TRBV30 and TRBJ1-6, is SQTIHQWPATLVQPVGSPLSLECTVEGTSNPNLYWYRQAAGRGLQLLFYSVGIGQISSEVPQNLSASRPQDRQFILSSKKLLLSDSGFYLCAWTDSSAPLHFGNGTRLTVT.